The source of this TCR beta chain is a study of cytomegalovirus exposure and HLA in healthy donors (TCRdb year 2017). Background on the whole study: An earlier analysis of more than 550 of the donors reported 250 to 300 Gb of sequence data and 90 million to 120 million unique TCR beta sequences obtained from 150 million to 200 million T cells. Both class I and class II loci were covered by HLA typing, at four-digit resolution. Donor age, sex, ethnicity and CMV serostatus were collected together with the repertoire data. Around 300 gigabases of sequencing data and approximately 84 million unique TCR sequences were included in an early release covering 550 to 800 HLA-typed donors. Typing coverage varied by locus: roughly 629-640 donors for A, B, C, DRB1 and DQB1; roughly 560 for DQA1; more than 600 for DPA1; roughly 470 for DPB1. The study used immunosequencing to profile the T cell repertoires of approximately 690 subjects and linked those repertoires to cytomegalovirus serostatus. On average, 235,054 unique TCR beta nucleotide sequences were sequenced per donor among 398 genotyped donors of the cohort, with 15% to 20% of those sequences being non-productive. Several DR-DQ haplotypes were treated as single units for association and clustering because of strong linkage in the cohort. Among the roughly 400 genotyped donors, approximately 77% belonged to the genetic ancestry cluster associated with self-reported Caucasian donors. The study was designed to test whether signatures of past pathogen exposure could be identified by cataloging public T cell receptors. An earlier analysis of several hundred of the donors used high-throughput TCR beta sequencing to judge whether each TCR beta V gene segment behaved as functional or pseudogenic. A later analysis re-examined previously published TCR beta repertoires from several hundred donors and added high-resolution HLA genotyping to investigate patterns of TCR occurrence. Every repertoire in the discovery cohort had been generated on one and the same sequencing platform. In a later genetic analysis, genome-wide SNP genotypes for about three fifths of the roughly 670 donors were used, and that subset was treated as a discovery cohort. To predict cytomegalovirus infection status, the study brought together high-throughput TCR immunosequencing, statistical association of individual TCRs with disease status, and machine learning. Rather than using new phenotypic data, the later analysis identified candidate immune exposures from TCR beta sequences and from how often those sequences occurred across donors. Besides the first cohort of 666 subjects, a separate validation cohort made up of 120 different subjects was used.

What the authors observed across the whole study: Because some donors lacked HLA typing at each locus, the association tests relied only on the typed subset. In a later analysis, most CMV-associated TCR beta chains were found to appear HLA-restricted, with HLA associations seemingly driven largely by CMV exposure. Some IMGT-functional V segments, including TRBV6-2 and TRBV6-3, could not be told apart with the 87-base-pair reads, so those segments were excluded. An earlier analysis of 587 of the donors showed that most TCR beta V segments appeared in productive rearrangements either about 87% or about 30% of the time, which broadly matched IMGT annotations. A further reported finding was that TCR beta sequences accurately predicted the HLA-A and HLA-B alleles for most subjects in the first cohort. The cohort was sequenced for TCR beta chains only, and without alpha or paired-chain data the features that could be detected were limited. In a later analysis, the rate of TCR association differed among HLA loci, with DRB1 alleles having the most associated TCRs and HLA-C alleles having the fewest. A later genetic analysis associated a missense DCLRE1C variant with V-gene and J-gene trimming of TCR beta chains, and an independent cohort replicated the association. Sequencing depth was assumed to be roughly uniform across donors in the presence/absence analyses, though that assumption may not hold. Correlated functional status among segregating V segments might reflect linkage disequilibrium, but an unknown experimental factor could not be ruled out. The authors suggested that the approach could potentially be generalized to other disease states and immunological phenotypes. In a later analysis, HLA-associated TCR beta chains showed more clonal expansion and lower generation probabilities than non-associated chains that were equally common. In the study, approximately 150 TCR beta chains were listed as associated with cytomegalovirus. Most TCR sequences were observed very rarely across donors, whereas some public TCRs were present in many individuals. A later analysis reported that several top co-occurrence clusters appeared linked to parvovirus B19, influenza, CMV and Epstein-Barr virus. Because counts were too low, 15 to 20 rarely observed V segments, including chromosome 9 orphons, were excluded from the earlier analysis of 500 to 700 of the donors. At a false discovery rate of 0.05, a later analysis linked around 17,000 TCR beta sequences to specific HLA alleles. In both the original and validation cohorts, the classifier was reported to diagnose cytomegalovirus status with high specificity and sensitivity. CMV serostatus was the only immune exposure information available for the cohort. In a later genetic analysis, fewer N-insertions in productive TCRs were reported among donors in an Asian-associated ancestry cluster than the roughly 640-donor mean. A cluster of highly shared sequence variants was judged likely to represent a technical artifact of the sequencing pipeline. In vitro tests confirmed that a few of the cytomegalovirus-associated TCR beta chains recognize cytomegalovirus antigens. When HLA alleles, especially DR and DQ, strongly co-occurred, attributing TCR associations to individual alleles was difficult.

V and J are trimmed by 4 bases and 0 bases, and the gene matches miss 10 bases of the junction. CDR1 and CDR2 are drawn from the germline V gene (reference sequence): GTSNPN, SVGIG. The CDR3 sequence holds 16 residues, the cysteine and phenylalanine included. The read is trimmed to its CDR3 DNA, 48 bases read in frame from base 1. Library preparation used the immunoSEQ multiplex PCR assay. A mixture of 60 forward primers for TCR Vbeta segments and 13 reverse primers for TCR Jbeta segments was used in the multiplex PCR. The CDR3 region of rearranged TCR beta genes was amplified from genomic DNA with a multiplex PCR assay. Amplified TCR beta libraries were sequenced as 87-base-pair reads on the Illumina HiSeq System. As for how the authors treated the data: In a later analysis, tens of millions of unique TCR beta chains were counted across the 500 to 700 repertoires, and approximately 9.9 million of these chains were shared by at least two donors. Raw reads were error-corrected and collapsed into unique sequences by a nearest-neighbor algorithm in which closely related sequences were merged to remove PCR and sequencing errors. V, D and J gene segments were assigned by aligning CDR3 sequences to IMGT reference sequences. Each retained sequence needed at least a six-nucleotide match to both a V gene segment and a J gene segment. Rearrangements were called productive when the CDR3 lacked stop codons and stayed in frame with V and J; all others were non-productive. CDR3 was defined according to IMGT convention as the region running from the second conserved V-encoded cysteine to the conserved J-encoded phenylalanine. Sequences without an unambiguous match to a single V gene segment were excluded from the earlier analysis of over 500 of the donors. An earlier analysis of several hundred of the donors called V segments functional above 56.7% productive rearrangements and segregating when the between-donor standard deviation exceeded 5%. A statistical classification framework was built to diagnose cytomegalovirus status from the catalog of TCR beta chain sequences. A later analysis assigned V and J genes by comparing TCR nucleotide sequences with IMGT/GENE-DB human TR gene sequences. In a later analysis, CDR3 sequences and most-parsimonious VDJ recombination scenarios were assigned using the TCRdist pipeline. In a later analysis, every TCR beta chain was defined by the combination of its CDR3 amino acid sequence and its V-gene family, and reads without a unique V-gene family were dropped. A later analysis removed 500 to 650 highly shared, low-generation-probability nucleotide sequences to deal with suspected cross-contamination and a sequencing artifact. For each public chain, a later analysis derived a clonal expansion index from normalized ranks of inferred template counts within each repertoire. Generation probabilities in a later analysis came from a VDJ recombination model fitted to out-of-frame rearrangements, and those results were checked against IGoR. In a later analysis, hypergeometric tests were used to score TCR-TCR, TCR-HLA and TCR-CMV co-occurrence, with a repertoire-size bias correction applied to TCR pairs. A later analysis estimated false discovery rates by permuting HLA or CMV assignments 20 times. A later analysis grouped co-occurring TCRs with DBSCAN, adding TCRdist sequence similarity when clustering within HLA-allele-positive subsets. For co-occurrence clustering, repertoires with fewer than 30,000 or more than 120,000 public chains were excluded, along with five or six repertoires with anomalous nucleotide sharing. Sourced from immuneACCESS, this table was stored by TCRdb with only in-frame sequences that have V and J called. A share of the clones is absent; for the studies checked, an unresolved V gene accounts for under half, and the remainder has no known explanation. V, J and clone size are taken as reported in that table, and D and trimming were inferred from the DNA itself. The sample contains some 140,000 clones, more than 75% of them found a single time. 9.5% to 15% of the sample is held by the ten biggest clonotypes.

About this clone: This clone's antigen is unknown. Base qualities are not recorded, but no much larger clone differs from it by a single base.

The cohort consisted of approximately 690 healthy bone marrow donors. At the time of sampling, all cohort members were nominally healthy, though unrecorded immune exposures were likely present. The donor was CMV seropositive and belonged to the group of 250 to 300 seropositive cohort members. A peripheral blood sample was collected from each donor, and TCR beta sequencing was performed on peripheral blood mononuclear cells. Genomic DNA was extracted from the blood cell samples with the Qiagen DNeasy Blood Extraction Kit. The receptor chain draws on TRBV30 and TRBJ2-3; TRBD1 lines up with 7 middle nucleotides. The clonotype was recovered from a man in his thirties or forties in good health and CMV-seropositive. Material for sequencing was PBMCs. The DNA sequence is given as TGTGCCTGGACCAGGGACAGAATGACCAGCACAGATACGCAGTATTTT. Translation gives CAWTRDRMTSTDTQYF.